The source of this TCR beta chain is a study of cytomegalovirus exposure and HLA in healthy donors. The primer mix had 60 Vbeta and 13 Jbeta primers. Sequenced by immunoSEQ multiplex PCR; TCRdb stores in-frame clones only, minus some. The sample shows over 100,000 clones, 82% of them seen only once. Study conclusions and caveats: Presence/absence analyses assumed roughly uniform sequencing depth across donors, which may not hold. Cytomegalovirus association was listed for around 180 TCR beta chains.

In the case of this clone: Its antigen remains unknown.

This CDR3 comprises 14 residues. In germline, CDR1 is LGHNA, CDR2 YSLEER. Trimming took 6 bases from V and 8 from J, leaving 19 bases between them. The chain joins TRBV4-3 to TRBJ1-2, with D maybe TRBD1 (6 bases). The specimen sequenced was PBMCs. This sequence was found in a woman between 45 and 65 years old in good health and CMV-seropositive. CDR3 amino acids: CASSHIASGEGYTF. CDR3 nucleotides: TGCGCCAGCAGTCACATCGCTTCAGGGGAAGGCTACACCTTC.